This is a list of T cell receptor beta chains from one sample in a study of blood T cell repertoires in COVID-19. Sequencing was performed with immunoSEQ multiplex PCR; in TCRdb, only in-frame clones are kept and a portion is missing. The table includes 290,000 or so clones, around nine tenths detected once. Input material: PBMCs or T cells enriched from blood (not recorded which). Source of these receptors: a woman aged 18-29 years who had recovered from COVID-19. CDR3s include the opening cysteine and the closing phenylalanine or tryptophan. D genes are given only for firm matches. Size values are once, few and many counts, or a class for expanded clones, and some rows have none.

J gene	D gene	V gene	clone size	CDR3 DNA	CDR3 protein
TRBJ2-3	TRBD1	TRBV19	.	TGTGCCAGTAGTCTCCCGACAGGGGCTGAAGATACGCAGTATTTT	CASSLPTGAEDTQYF
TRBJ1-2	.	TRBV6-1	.	TGTGCCAGCAGTGATTACAGGGAGAGCTATGGCTACACCTTC	CASSDYRESYGYTF
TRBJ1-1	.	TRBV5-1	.	TGCGCCAGCAGCTTGAACAGGGACACTGAAGCTTTCTTT	CASSLNRDTEAFF
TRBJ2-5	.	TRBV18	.	TGTGCCAGCTCACCCCGATCTGGCGGTGGAGAGACCCAGTACTTC	CASSPRSGGGETQYF
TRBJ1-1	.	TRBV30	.	TGTGCCTGGATGGCAGGGAGGTACACTGAAGCTTTCTTT	CAWMAGRYTEAFF
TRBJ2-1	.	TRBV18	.	TGTGCCAGCTCACCACCGAGCAATGAGCAGTTCTTC	CASSPPSNEQFF
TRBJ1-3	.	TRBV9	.	TGTGCCAGCAGCGTAGATACTGGGAGTCGCTCTGGAAACACCATATATTTT	CASSVDTGSRSGNTIYF
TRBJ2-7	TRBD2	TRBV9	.	TGTGCCAGCGGGAGGGCGGGAGGTCCCTACGAGCAGTACTTC	CASGRAGGPYEQYF
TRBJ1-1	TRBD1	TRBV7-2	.	TGTGCCAGCAGCTTGGGGACAGGGGGCTCGGCTTTCTTT	CASSLGTGGSAFF
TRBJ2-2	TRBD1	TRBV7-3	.	TGTGCCAGCAGCCTCGACGCCGGGACAGTCAACACCGGGGAGCTGTTTTTT	CASSLDAGTVNTGELFF
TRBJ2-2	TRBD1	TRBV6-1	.	TGTGCCAGCAGTGAAGCTTTGGGGACAGGGGTCTCCGGGGAGCTGTTTTTT	CASSEALGTGVSGELFF
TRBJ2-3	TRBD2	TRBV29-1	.	TGCATCGTGACTAGCGGGAATATCTATACGCAGTATTTT	CIVTSGNIYTQYF
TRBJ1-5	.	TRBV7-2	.	TGTGCCAGCAGCTTAGCAGGGGAACAGCCCCAGCATTTT	CASSLAGEQPQHF
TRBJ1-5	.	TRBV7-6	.	TGTGCCAGCAGCTTAGCAGAGACAGGCGCTTACAATCAGCCCCAGCATTTT	CASSLAETGAYNQPQHF
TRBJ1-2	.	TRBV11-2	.	TGTGCCAGCAGCTCCGTACGGGATCTTAATACTCACACCTTC	CASSSVRDLNTHTF
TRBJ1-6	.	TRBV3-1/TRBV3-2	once	TGTGCCAGCAGCCAAGGGGGGACACAGAATTCACCCCTCCACTTT	CASSQGGTQNSPLHF
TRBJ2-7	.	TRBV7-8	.	TGTGCCAGCAGCTTAGACAGGGTAAACGAGCAGTACTTC	CASSLDRVNEQYF
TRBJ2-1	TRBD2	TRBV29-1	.	TGCAGCGTTGAAGGAGGGACTATCTTCAATGAGCAGTTCTTC	CSVEGGTIFNEQFF
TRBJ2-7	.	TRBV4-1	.	TGCGCCAGCAGCCAAGAGAGGGGGGGGGCATACGAGCAGTACTTC	CASSQERGGAYEQYF
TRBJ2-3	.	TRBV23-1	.	TGCGCCAGCAGTCCGACAGGTGTTAGCACAGATACGCAGTATTTT	CASSPTGVSTDTQYF
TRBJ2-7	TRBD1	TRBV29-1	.	TGCAGCGTTGTTAGGGGGACAGAGTACGAGCAGTACTTC	CSVVRGTEYEQYF
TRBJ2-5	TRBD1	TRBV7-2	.	TGTGCCAGCAGCCCGGACAGGTACCAAGAGACCCAGTACTTC	CASSPDRYQETQYF
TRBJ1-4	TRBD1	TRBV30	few	TGTGCCTGGAGTGTGGACAGGGGCTACGGTGGAAAACTGTTTTTT	CAWSVDRGYGGKLFF
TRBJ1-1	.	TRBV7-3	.	TGTGCCAGCAGCTTAAATACAAACACTGAAGCTTTCTTT	CASSLNTNTEAFF
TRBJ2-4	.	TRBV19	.	TGTGCCAGTAGTACCCCAGGGGTGGCCAAAAACATTCAGTACTTC	CASSTPGVAKNIQYF
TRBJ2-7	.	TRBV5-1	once	TGCGCCAGCAGCTCCGGGACACTACCTTCCTACGAGCAGTACTTC	CASSSGTLPSYEQYF
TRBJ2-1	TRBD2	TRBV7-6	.	TGTGCCAGCAGCCCAACTAGCGGGAGCTCCTACAATGAGCAGTTCTTC	CASSPTSGSSYNEQFF
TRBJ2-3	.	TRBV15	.	TGTGCCACCAGCAGAGACGGGTCGGGAGTTACAGATACGCAGTATTTT	CATSRDGSGVTDTQYF
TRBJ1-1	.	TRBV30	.	TGTGCCTGGAGTGTACGGAGGGCCAGGACTGAAGCTTTCTTT	CAWSVRRARTEAFF
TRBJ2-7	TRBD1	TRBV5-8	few	TGTGCCAGCAGCCGGGACAGCGTATACGAGCAGTACTTC	CASSRDSVYEQYF
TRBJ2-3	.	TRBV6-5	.	TGTGCCAGCAGTTACACTGACTCCTTCGAATGCGATACGCAGTATTTT	CASSYTDSFECDTQYF
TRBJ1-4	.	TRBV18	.	TGTGCCAGCTCACCGACAGAATCTAATGAAAAACTGTTTTTT	CASSPTESNEKLFF
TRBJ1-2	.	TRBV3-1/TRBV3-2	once	TGTGCCAGCAGCCAAGAGGCCAGTGCTAACTATGGCTACACCTTC	CASSQEASANYGYTF
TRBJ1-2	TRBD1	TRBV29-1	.	TGCAGCGTTGAAGATCTTAACAGGGGGCTTTCTGGCTACACCTTC	CSVEDLNRGLSGYTF
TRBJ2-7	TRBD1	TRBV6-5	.	TGTGCCAGCAGCTACGGACAGGGATGGACCTACGAGCAGTACTTC	CASSYGQGWTYEQYF
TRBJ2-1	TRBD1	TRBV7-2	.	TGTGCCAGCAGCTCCGGGACAGCGACCTACAATGAGCAGTTCTTC	CASSSGTATYNEQFF
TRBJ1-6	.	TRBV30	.	TGTGCCTGGGAGCGGACAGTAGATTCACCCCTCCACTTT	CAWERTVDSPLHF
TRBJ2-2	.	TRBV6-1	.	TGTGCCAGCAGTGAAGTTCAGGGGTGGGACACCGGGGAGCTGTTTTTT	CASSEVQGWDTGELFF
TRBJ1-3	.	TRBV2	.	TGTGCCAGCAGTGAGGCCAGATACTCTGGAAACACCATATATTTT	CASSEARYSGNTIYF
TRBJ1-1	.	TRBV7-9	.	TGTGCCAGCAGCGGCGACAGGTGGGGCACTGAAGCTTTCTTT	CASSGDRWGTEAFF
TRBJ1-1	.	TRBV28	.	TGTGCCAGCAGTTTCCCGGACAGCCCGCATGAAGCTTTCTTT	CASSFPDSPHEAFF
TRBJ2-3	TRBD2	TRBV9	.	TGTGCCAGCAGCTCACGACTAGCGGGATCCACAGATACGCAGTATTTT	CASSSRLAGSTDTQYF
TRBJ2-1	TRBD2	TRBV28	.	TGTGCCAGCAGACAAGCGGGAGGGTACAATGAGCAGTTCTTC	CASRQAGGYNEQFF
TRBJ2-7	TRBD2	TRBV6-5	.	TGTGCCAGCAGACCACTAGCGGGGGACGCCTACGAGCAGTACTTC	CASRPLAGDAYEQYF
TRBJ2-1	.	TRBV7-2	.	TGTGCCAGCAGCTCCAGGGGTGGGGAGGGGAATGAGCAGTTCTTC	CASSSRGGEGNEQFF
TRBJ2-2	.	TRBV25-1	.	TGTGCCAGCAGTGAGACCCCGGGAGATAACACCGGGGAGCTGTTTTTT	CASSETPGDNTGELFF
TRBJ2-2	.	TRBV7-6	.	TGTGCCAGCAGTCGGGTGGAGGGCGGGGAGCTGTTTTTT	CASSRVEGGELFF
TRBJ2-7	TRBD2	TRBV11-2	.	TGTGCCAGCAGCTTAATAGCGGGGACCTCCTACGAGCAGTACTTC	CASSLIAGTSYEQYF
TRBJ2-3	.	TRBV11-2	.	TGTGCCAGCAGCCCCACTGGCACAGATACGCAGTATTTT	CASSPTGTDTQYF